This T cell receptor beta chain was profiled in a study of cytomegalovirus exposure and HLA in healthy donors. Points from the study as a whole: A likely sequencing artifact accounted for one observed cluster of highly shared sequence variants. Common viral pathogens were later found to be apparently linked to several of the most significant clusters. In a later analysis, TCR beta V- and J-gene trimming showed a link to a missense DCLRE1C variant.

Note on this clone: Its matching antigen is unknown.

The CDR3 sequence is 16 residues long. V shed 0 bases, J shed 0 bases, and the junction held 1 base outside the gene matches. Germline CDR1 and CDR2: LGHNA and YSLEER. The PCR had 60 Vbeta and 13 Jbeta primers. Per the authors' pipeline: An analysis performed later counted roughly 80 million unique TCR beta chains (roughly 10 million of them shared). Generated by immunoSEQ multiplex PCR, the TCRdb table keeps only in-frame clones and is missing some. That table supplies the V and J calls and clone size; D and trimming were determined from the DNA. The sample carries approximately 140,000 clones, roughly 80% recorded once.

Sequenced: PBMCs. The clonotype was recovered from a boy younger than 18 in good health and CMV-seronegative. The V and J genes are TRBV4-3 and TRBJ2-1; 8 bases are a match to TRBD2. CDR3 sequence reads: CASSQESGSSYNEQFF. CDR3 DNA: TGCGCCAGCAGCCAAGAAAGCGGGAGCTCCTACAATGAGCAGTTCTTC.